Below, 18 T cell receptor beta chains from the same sample are listed, as sequenced in a study of blood T cell repertoires in COVID-19. This table comes from immunoSEQ multiplex PCR, and its TCRdb copy is limited to in-frame clones, with some not included. This sample has tens of thousands of clones, with around three quarters found just once. The sequencing sample was made of peripheral blood. The receptors originated from a man aged 60 to 75 with active or convalescent COVID-19.

This chain links TRBV5-6 with TRBJ2-7, with 8 bases that match TRBD1. This CDR3 region has 13 residues. Germline V gene sequence: CDR1 SGHDT, CDR2 YYEEEE. Trimming at V came to 2 bases and at J to 7 bases, leaving 5 bases not matched to a gene. The DNA of the CDR3 is TGTGCCAGCAGCTTCCAGGGGGCGCCGGAGCAGTACTTC. It codes for CASSFQGAPEQYF.

The chain carries TRBV2 and TRBJ2-6; D is perhaps TRBD1 (6 bases). Per the germline V gene, CDR1 is SNHLY and CDR2 is FYNNEI. Deletions cut 6 bases from V and 2 bases from J, with 11 bases between. The CDR3 has 15 residues. The CDR3 nucleotides are TGTGCCAGCAGGGCAGGGGCGGCTGGGGCCAACGTCCTGACTTTC. This codes for CASRAGAAGANVLTF.

The chain is built from TRBV19 and TRBJ1-5, with D perhaps TRBD1 (5 bases). CDR1 and CDR2 (germline): LNHDA, SQIVND (reference sequence). Trimming pared 2 bases from V and 6 bases from J, leaving 14 bases between. The CDR3 consists of 15 residues. The CDR3: CASSIRAGLGQPQHF. DNA for the CDR3: TGTGCCAGTAGTATAAGGGCAGGGCTGGGTCAGCCCCAGCATTTT.

This rearrangement joins TRBV7-2 to TRBJ2-5; TRBD2 aligns across 8 bases. With V trimmed by 2 bases and J by 4 bases, 6 bases remained unmatched. In germline, CDR1 is SGHTA, CDR2 FQGNSA. The length of the CDR3 is 15 residues. This chain's CDR3 is CASSLRGGYIETQYF. The DNA for the CDR3 is TGTGCCAGCAGCTTACGCGGGGGGTATATAGAGACCCAGTACTTC.

J is TRBJ1-6 and V is TRBV7-9, with TRBD1 as a possible D gene (5 bases). CDR1 and CDR2 from the germline V gene are SEHNR and FQNEAQ (reference sequence). The V gene lost 3 bases and the J gene lost 10 bases, with 10 bases spanning the gap. CDR3 length: 13 amino acids. The CDR3 loop reads CASSLGRDSPLHF. The CDR3 DNA reads TGTGCCAGCAGCTTGGGGCGGGACTCACCCCTCCACTTT. Together with reference TRBV7-9 and TRBJ1-6, the CDR3 gives the full variable domain: DTGVSQNPRHKITKRGQNVTFRCDPISEHNRLYWYRQTLGQGPEFLTYFQNEAQLEKSRLLSDRFSAERPKGSFSTLEIQRTEQGDSAMYLCASSLGRDSPLHFGNGTRLTVT.

The chain links TRBV3-1 (or the pseudogene TRBV3-2) to TRBJ1-6; D is perhaps TRBD1 (5 bases). The germline gives CDR1 LGHDT, CDR2 YNNKEL (reference sequence). This CDR3 has 17 residues. The V and J ends lost 2 bases and 4 bases respectively, with 15 bases between them. CDR3 DNA sequence: TGTGCCAGCAGCCAAATTTTCAGGGAAGGGTATAATTCACCCCTCCACTTT. Translated: CASSQIFREGYNSPLHF.

The chain joins TRBV6-5 to TRBJ2-7; 11 nucleotides line up with TRBD2. The CDR3 sequence is 15 residues long. Germline values: CDR1 MNHEY, CDR2 SVGAGI. J gave up 0 bases and V 7 bases, and 5 bases lay outside the gene matches. CDR3 protein: CASTLAGGLSYEQYF. The CDR3 DNA sequence: TGTGCCAGCACCCTAGCGGGGGGTCTCTCCTACGAGCAGTACTTC.

A single count supports this clone. The chain couples TRBV18 to TRBJ1-4; D might be TRBD1 (6 bases). CDR3 length: 16 residues. The germline V gene encodes CDR1 KGHSH and CDR2 LQKENI. V shed 3 bases and J shed 4 bases, with 15 bases lying between them. In DNA form, the CDR3 reads TGTGCCAGCTCACCGGAATGGGACAATAGTAATGAAAAACTGTTTTTT. Its protein is CASSPEWDNSNEKLFF. Full variable domain (outside the CDR3, taken from reference TRBV18 and TRBJ1-4): NAGVMQNPRHLVRRRGQEARLRCSPMKGHSHVYWYRQLPEEGLKFMVYLQKENIIDESGMPKERFSAEFPKEGPSILRIQQVVRGDSAAYFCASSPEWDNSNEKLFFGSGTQLSVL.

This chain uses TRBV27 with TRBJ1-5; the match to TRBD1 covers 9 bases. With 6 bases clipped from V and 5 bases from J, the junction kept 8 bases outside the gene matches. CDR1 and CDR2 from the germline V gene are MNHEY and SMNVEV (reference sequence). This CDR3 spans 15 amino acids. Here the CDR3 reads CASSLTGGVDQPQHF. The CDR3 DNA reads as TGTGCCAGCAGCCTGACAGGGGGAGTGGATCAGCCCCAGCATTTT.

This clone was found a few times. V usage is TRBV5-1 and J usage is TRBJ2-3; D not certain. Deletions cut 0 bases from V and 3 bases from J, with 8 bases between. The CDR3 totals 14 residues. Per germline, CDR1 SGHRS and CDR2 YFSETQ. CDR3 amino acids: CASSLELITDTQYF. The CDR3 bases are TGCGCCAGCAGCTTGGAACTAATTACAGATACGCAGTATTTT.

This clone occurred a few times. This rearrangement joins TRBV3-1 (or the pseudogene TRBV3-2) to TRBJ1-1; 9 nucleotides line up with TRBD1. Germline trimming cut 3 bases from V and 5 bases from J; bases unmatched to any gene: 7. Germline V lookup: CDR1 LGHDT, CDR2 YNNKEL (reference sequence). This CDR3 region has 15 residues. CDR3 in amino acids: CASSHLGQGRTEAFF. The CDR3 DNA sequence: TGTGCCAGCAGCCATCTCGGACAGGGGAGGACTGAAGCTTTCTTT.

The rearrangement links TRBV4-1 to TRBJ1-1, with D possibly TRBD1 on 6 matching bases. The CDR3 has 14 residues. Trimming cost V 3 bases and J 5 bases, with 13 bases left between them. Germline V lookup: CDR1 MGHRA, CDR2 YSYEKL. In DNA, the CDR3 is TGCGCCAGCAGCCACGTGGACAGAGGTACTGAAGCTTTCTTT. Its translation: CASSHVDRGTEAFF.

This clone was counted many times. V usage is TRBV3-1 (or the pseudogene TRBV3-2) and J usage is TRBJ1-3; maybe TRBD1 (5 bases). The CDR3 loop spans 16 amino acids. V lost 0 bases to trimming and J lost 3 bases, with 12 bases between them. Germline CDR1 and CDR2: LGHDT and YNNKEL (reference sequence). CDR3 DNA sequence: TGTGCCAGCAGCCAAGATTCGGGGGGAGGTGGAAACACCATATATTTT. As protein: CASSQDSGGGGNTIYF.

The chain links TRBV29-1 to TRBJ2-5; 9 positions match TRBD1. CDR3 length equals 16 residues. The V gene's germline CDR1 is SQVTM and CDR2 ANQGSEA. V shed 1 base and J 1 base; nucleotides not matched to a gene: 7. The CDR3, as DNA: TGCAGCGTTGAAGGCTGGGACAGGGCCCGCCAAGAGACCCAGTACTTC. It encodes CSVEGWDRARQETQYF.

The CDR3 here is CASSQGRDPSQPQHF. For the CDR3, the DNA is TGTGCCAGCAGCCAGGGGAGGGACCCTTCTCAGCCCCAGCATTTT. This chain joins TRBV7-9 and TRBJ1-5, with D perhaps matching TRBD1 (6 bases). The V end was cut by 5 bases, the J end by 6 bases, with 17 bases between. Germline V gene data show CDR1 as SEHNR and CDR2 as FQNEAQ (reference sequence). This CDR3 contains 15 residues.

V usage is TRBV19 and J usage is TRBJ1-2, with a tentative D call TRBD1 (6 bases). This CDR3 has 16 amino acids. The germline V gene encodes CDR1 LNHDA and CDR2 SQIVND (reference sequence). V was cut by 7 bases and J by 0 bases, with 18 bases left in between. The DNA for the CDR3 is TGTGCCAGTATTCTCCCGGGACAAGATCCTAACTATGGCTACACCTTC. Protein sequence: CASILPGQDPNYGYTF.

The chain has TRBV7-2 and TRBJ1-1, with 7 nucleotides matching TRBD1. CDR3 length: 15 residues. V lost 5 bases, J lost 1 base, and 7 bases stayed unmatched. Looked up from germline, CDR1 is SGHTA and CDR2 is FQGNSA. CDR3 nucleotide sequence: TGTGCCAGCAGCCCAACCCGACAGGGGAACACTGAAGCTTTCTTT. Protein product: CASSPTRQGNTEAFF.

The chain employs TRBV7-9 and TRBJ2-2; D may be TRBD1 (6 bases). The CDR3 is 15 residues long. Germline lookup yields CDR1 SEHNR and CDR2 FQNEAQ (reference sequence). Trimming left V 1 base short and J 4 bases short, with 10 bases between. CDR3 bases: TGTGCCAGCAGCTTAGTACAGGGAAGCACCGGGGAGCTGTTTTTT. Translation: CASSLVQGSTGELFF.